The 12 T cell receptor gamma chains below all came from one sample that was sequenced in a study of gamma delta lymphoproliferative disorders and STAT genes. The receptor sequences were amplified from genomic DNA of peripheral blood mononuclear cells. TCRdb processed the multiplex PCR reads again with the CATT caller. Seen here are over 2,000 gamma-chain clones, 10% observed once, and the top ten hold about 60%. The specimen sequenced was blood. These receptors all stem from a human donor with gamma-delta T-cell large granular lymphocyte leukemia.

This clone was seen more than once but under ten times. The chain carries TRGV3 and TRGJ1 or TRGJ2. The J gene, absent from TCRdb, was called here by matching the DNA to germline. The CDR3 is made up of 14 amino acids. Germline V gives CDR1 VTNTFY, CDR2 YDVSTARD (reference sequence). V was pared by 5 bases and J by 3 bases, with 10 bases of the junction left unmatched. In DNA form, the CDR3 reads TGTGCCACCTGGGCCCTGAGGGTTTATTATAAGAAACTCTTT. This translates into CATWALRVYYKKLF.

This clone was counted a few times. The rearrangement joins TRGV4 to TRGJ1 or TRGJ2. The J gene is not listed in TCRdb, so it was assigned here from a DNA match to germline. The CDR3 is 14 residues long. Germline V lookup: CDR1 EGSTGY, CDR2 YDSYTSSV. The ends lost 1 base at V and 0 bases at J; junction bases unmatched: 3. This CDR3 is CATWDGANYYKKLF. The CDR3 nucleotides read TGTGCCACCTGGGATGGTGCGAATTATTATAAGAAACTCTTT.

The chain joins TRGV9 to TRGJ1 or TRGJ2. TCRdb gives no J gene; it was assigned here by matching the DNA to germline. V shed 5 bases and J 3 bases; nucleotides not matched to a gene: 4. Germline V gives CDR1 GITISATS, CDR2 ISYDGTV (reference sequence). The CDR3 loop spans 12 amino acids. CDR3 in DNA: TGTGCCTTGTGGGCGACTTATTATAAGAAACTCTTT. This codes for CALWATYYKKLF.

V is TRGV4 and J is TRGJ1 or TRGJ2. TCRdb gives no J gene; it was assigned here by matching the DNA to germline. The J segment lost 4 bases and the V segment lost 0 bases, leaving 6 bases of the junction unmatched. CDR1 and CDR2 from the germline V gene are EGSTGY and YDSYTSSV. The CDR3 is 14 residues long. DNA of the CDR3: TGTGCCACCTGGGATGGGCCCGAATATTATAAGAAACTCTTT. Protein sequence: CATWDGPEYYKKLF.

This clone counts as medium-sized. V gene TRGV10 combines with J gene TRGJ1 or TRGJ2. Here the J gene was assigned by germline matching of the DNA, as TCRdb has none. TRGV10 is classed as an ORF, of uncertain function. With 8 bases clipped from V and 7 bases from J, the junction kept 3 bases outside the gene matches. The CDR3 runs 10 residues. The CDR3 DNA reads TGTGCTGCGTGGGACTATAAGAAACTCTTT. This codes for CAAWDYKKLF.

This clone was detected a few times. The CDR3 loop is CATWDGNYKKLF. The CDR3 coding sequence is TGTGCCACCTGGGATGGCAATTATAAGAAACTCTTT. This chain joins TRGV8 and TRGJ1 or TRGJ2. The J gene, absent from TCRdb, was called here by matching the DNA to germline. This CDR3 comprises 12 residues. The V gene end was trimmed by 3 bases and the J gene end by 5 bases; junction bases not matched to a gene: 4. Germline values: CDR1 VENAVY, CDR2 YDSYNSRV.

The table lists this clone with a few counts. This chain links TRGV9 with TRGJ1 or TRGJ2. Assignment of the J gene here rests on matching the DNA to germline, because TCRdb gives none. The CDR3 runs to 14 residues. Per the germline V gene, CDR1 is GITISATS and CDR2 is ISYDGTV (reference sequence). J gave up 6 bases and V 0 bases, and 8 bases lay outside the gene matches. The CDR3 DNA follows: TGTGCCTTGTGGGAGGTGCAAGTCGGTTATAAGAAACTCTTT. As protein: CALWEVQVGYKKLF.

This clone rates as medium-sized. The chain uses TRGV8 and TRGJ1 or TRGJ2. Because TCRdb records no J gene, it was assigned here through a match of the DNA to germline. Germline-derived CDR1 and CDR2 are VENAVY and YDSYNSRV. The junction had 5 bases not matched to a gene; V was cut back by 0 bases and J by 3 bases. The CDR3 extends over 14 amino acids. The CDR3 sequence: CATWDRVSYYKKLF. As DNA, the CDR3 is TGTGCCACCTGGGATAGGGTAAGTTATTATAAGAAACTCTTT.

The V gene is TRGV2; the J gene was not called. The CDR3 is 12 residues long. CDR1 is EGSNGY, CDR2 YDSYNSKV, per germline. CDR3 nucleotide sequence: TGTGCCACCTGGGCAGCGCCGAGGGGAAAGACGTTT. This encodes CATWAAPRGKTF.

There are a few counts of this clone. The J gene is TRGJP1, the V gene TRGV5. As TCRdb names no J gene, one was assigned here on the basis of a DNA match to germline. The CDR3 is 16 residues long. J gave up 4 bases and V 0 bases, and 8 bases lay outside the gene matches. CDR1 and CDR2 (germline): VINAFY, YDVSNSKD. DNA for the CDR3: TGTGCCACCTGGGACAGGCCTTGCCACACTGGTTGGTTCAAGATATTT. Encoded protein: CATWDRPCHTGWFKIF.

This clone was observed a handful of times. The sample carries other DNA sequences with the same CDR3. The chain has TRGV2 and TRGJ1 or TRGJ2. No J gene was available from TCRdb, and it was assigned here by a germline match of the DNA. With V trimmed by 0 bases and J by 4 bases, 3 bases remained unmatched. Germline V gene sequence: CDR1 EGSNGY, CDR2 YDSYNSKV. There are 13 residues in the CDR3. The CDR3: CATWDGRYYKKLF. CDR3 sequence (DNA): TGTGCCACCTGGGACGGGCGGTATTATAAGAAACTCTTT.

This clone was detected a few times. Distinct nucleotide sequences in the sample also encode this CDR3. The V call is TRGV2, the J call TRGJ1 or TRGJ2. No J segment appears in TCRdb, so it was assigned here by matching the sequence to germline. The ends lost 0 bases at V and 6 bases at J; junction bases unmatched: 5. The CDR3 is 13 residues long. Germline V CDR1 and CDR2: EGSNGY, YDSYNSKV. DNA of the CDR3: TGTGCCACCTGGGACGGGCCTAGTTATAAGAAACTCTTT. This gives the protein CATWDGPSYKKLF.